A single sample is the source of the 12 T cell receptor beta chains below, sequenced in a study of a mutant IDH1 vaccine in newly diagnosed glioma. These receptors are not linked to any known antigen. Time point denoted: week 5, during vaccination. Doses of 300 ug of mutant IDH1 20-mer peptide were given with topical imiquimod. The table came from immunoSEQ multiplex PCR; TCRdb's copy has only in-frame clones and leaves some out. The sample consists of over 30,000 clones, approximately 50% of them appearing once. Sequenced here: PBMCs, sampled from a glioma patient whose treatment included an IDH1 peptide vaccine. The receptor source for this set is a woman under 30 with glioma.

The V and J genes are TRBV2 and TRBJ2-5; 8 bases match TRBD2. The V segment lost 2 bases and the J segment 7 bases; nucleotides outside the gene matches: 3. The germline CDR1 and CDR2 sequences are SNHLY and FYNNEI. The CDR3 has 13 amino acids. CDR3 sequence reads: CASSELSGGTQYF. CDR3 DNA: TGTGCCAGCAGTGAACTAAGCGGGGGGACCCAGTACTTC.

This sequence joins TRBV25-1 and TRBJ2-1; 10 bases match TRBD2. Per the germline V gene, CDR1 is MGHDK and CDR2 is SYGVNS. This CDR3 spans 15 amino acids. J gave up 2 bases and V 2 bases, and 0 bases lay outside the gene matches. In DNA, the CDR3 is TGTGCCAGCAGTGAACTAGCGGGAGCCTACAATGAGCAGTTCTTC. Translating it yields CASSELAGAYNEQFF.

The chain combines TRBV11-3 with TRBJ1-1; D ambiguous. Germline loops: CDR1 SGHNT, CDR2 YENEEA. CDR3 size: 16 residues. Trimming shortened V by 1 base and J by 0 bases, and 12 bases separated the two germline ends. As DNA, the CDR3 is TGTGCCAGCAGCTTAGGTGTCGAGTTCATGAACACTGAAGCTTTCTTT. Its translation is CASSLGVEFMNTEAFF.

This clone has just one count. The chain combines TRBV16 with TRBJ1-2; D gene unclear. The CDR3 length is 14 residues. V lost 0 bases and J lost 1, with 6 bases in between. The germline V gene has CDR1 KGHSY and CDR2 FQNENV. The CDR3 sequence is CASSQSQSNYGYTF. CDR3 nucleotide sequence: TGTGCCAGCAGCCAATCGCAGAGTAACTATGGCTACACCTTC.

This clone was counted once. J is TRBJ1-2 and V is TRBV27, with D unclear. V gave up 5 bases and J gave up 4 bases, with 14 bases separating them. The CDR3 totals 14 residues. The germline gives CDR1 MNHEY, CDR2 SMNVEV (reference sequence). The CDR3 region has the DNA TGTGCCAGCAGTCGATCGGGATCTGTCTATGGCTACACCTTC. Its translation: CASSRSGSVYGYTF.

This chain connects TRBV18 to TRBJ2-7; perhaps TRBD1 as D (6 bases). This CDR3 region has 13 residues. Trimming took 3 bases from V and 3 from J, leaving 9 bases between them. CDR1 KGHSH and CDR2 LQKENI come from the germline V gene. CDR3 sequence: CASSPNRDYEQYF. The CDR3 DNA reads as TGTGCCAGCTCACCTAACAGGGACTACGAGCAGTACTTC. The full variable domain, completed using reference TRBV18 and TRBJ2-7, is NAGVMQNPRHLVRRRGQEARLRCSPMKGHSHVYWYRQLPEEGLKFMVYLQKENIIDESGMPKERFSAEFPKEGPSILRIQQVVRGDSAAYFCASSPNRDYEQYFGPGTRLTVT.

This clone was seen just once. The V call is TRBV13, the J call TRBJ2-5; 8 bases are a match to TRBD2. J lost 5 bases, V lost 5 bases, and 7 bases had no gene match. The CDR3 covers 14 residues. Germline V gene data show CDR1 as PRHDT and CDR2 as FYEKMQ (reference sequence). CDR3 DNA sequence: TGTGCCAGCAGCACCTGGACTAGCTGGGAGACCCAGTACTTC. It specifies CASSTWTSWETQYF. The complete variable domain, with remaining parts taken from reference TRBV13 and TRBJ2-5, reads AAGVIQSPRHLIKEKRETATLKCYPIPRHDTVYWYQQGPGQDPQFLISFYEKMQSDKGSIPDRFSAQQFSDYHSELNMSSLELGDSALYFCASSTWTSWETQYFGPGTRLLVL.

Here the CDR3 DNA reads TGTGCCAGCTCACCTAGATCCCCTTTTACTAGCTCCTACGAGCAGTACTTC. This encodes CASSPRSPFTSSYEQYF. The chain joins TRBV18 to TRBJ2-7, with a weak D call TRBD2 (5 bases). Trimming took 3 bases from V and 0 from J, leaving 18 bases between them. The CDR3 sequence is 17 residues long. Per the germline V gene, CDR1 is KGHSH and CDR2 is LQKENI.

This clone appeared a few times. The V and J genes are TRBV15 and TRBJ1-2, with 8 bases identical to TRBD1. The germline V gene has CDR1 LNHNV and CDR2 YYDKDF (reference sequence). J gave up 7 bases and V 5 bases, and 12 bases lay outside the gene matches. This CDR3 comprises 15 residues. CDR3 protein: CATSSYSTGVGGYTF. The CDR3, as DNA: TGTGCCACCAGCTCATACTCGACAGGGGTTGGTGGCTACACCTTC.

The V gene is TRBV6-1, the J gene TRBJ1-5; weak D call: TRBD1 (5 bases). The V gene lost 4 bases and the J gene lost 0 bases, with 16 bases spanning the gap. Germline CDR1 is MNHNS and CDR2 is SASEGT. This CDR3 comprises 17 residues. In DNA, the CDR3 is TGTGCCAGCAGTGGGGCAACAGGTTTGTATAGCAATCAGCCCCAGCATTTT. It is translated as CASSGATGLYSNQPQHF.

The chain is built from TRBV6-6 and TRBJ1-1; D uncertain. The length of the CDR3 is 13 residues. V was trimmed by 6 bases and J by 5 bases, leaving 13 bases between them. The V gene's germline CDR1 is MNHNY and CDR2 SVGAGI (reference sequence). The CDR3 coding sequence is TGTGCCAGCAGCCTCGACCCGAGAACTGAAGCTTTCTTT. This translates into CASSLDPRTEAFF.

The chain carries TRBV7-8 and TRBJ2-7, with 9 nucleotides matching TRBD2. CDR3 length: 14 amino acids. Germline V gene lookup returns CDR1 SGHVS and CDR2 FQNEAQ. J gave up 3 bases and V 0 bases, and 0 bases lay outside the gene matches. The CDR3 coding sequence is TGTGCCAGCAGCTTAGCGCGGGGGGGCTACGAGCAGTACTTC. It encodes CASSLARGGYEQYF. The full variable domain, rest sourced from reference TRBV7-8 and TRBJ2-7, is GAGVSQSPRYKVAKRGQDVALRCDPISGHVSLFWYQQALGQGPEFLTYFQNEAQLDKSGLPSDRFFAERPEGSVSTLKIQRTQQEDSAVYLCASSLARGGYEQYFGPGTRLTVT.